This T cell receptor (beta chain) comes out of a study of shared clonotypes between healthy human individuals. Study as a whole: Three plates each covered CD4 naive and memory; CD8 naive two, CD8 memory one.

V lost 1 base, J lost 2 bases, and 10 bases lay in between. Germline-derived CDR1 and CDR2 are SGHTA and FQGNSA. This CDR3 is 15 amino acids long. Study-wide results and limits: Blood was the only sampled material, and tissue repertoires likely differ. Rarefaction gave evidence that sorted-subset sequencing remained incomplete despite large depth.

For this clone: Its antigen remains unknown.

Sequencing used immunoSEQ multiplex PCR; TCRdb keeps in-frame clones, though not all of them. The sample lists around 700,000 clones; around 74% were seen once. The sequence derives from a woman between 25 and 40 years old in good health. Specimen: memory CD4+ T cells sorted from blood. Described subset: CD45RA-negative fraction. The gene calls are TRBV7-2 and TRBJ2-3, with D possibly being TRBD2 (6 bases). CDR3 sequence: CASSLVGSVTDTQYF. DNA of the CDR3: TGTGCCAGCAGCTTAGTCGGGAGCGTCACAGATACGCAGTATTTT.